This passage covers 9 T cell receptor beta chains from one sample sequenced in a study of cytomegalovirus exposure and HLA in healthy donors. PCR primers comprised 60 Vbeta and 13 Jbeta primers. Data came from immunoSEQ multiplex PCR; TCRdb stores just in-frame clones and leaves some out. The sample records 150,000 to 200,000 clones, around 79% being singletons. Sequencing input: PBMCs. The receptors originated from a woman aged 50 to 60 in good health and CMV-seronegative.

The V gene is TRBV9, the J gene TRBJ2-2; 14 positions match TRBD2. CDR1 and CDR2 from the germline V gene are SGDLS and YYNGEE. V lost 2 bases, J lost 4 bases, and 7 bases stayed unmatched. The CDR3 length is 18 residues. The CDR3 spells CASSVSGTSGSGTGELFF. CDR3 nucleotides: TGTGCCAGCAGCGTTTCCGGGACTAGCGGGAGTGGCACCGGGGAGCTGTTTTTT. Variable domain in full (rest from reference TRBV9 and TRBJ2-2): DSGVTQTPKHLITATGQRVTLRCSPRSGDLSVYWYQQSLDQGLQFLIQYYNGEERAKGNILERFSAQQFPDLHSELNLSSLELGDSALYFCASSVSGTSGSGTGELFFGEGSRLTVL.

The chain links TRBV5-1 to TRBJ2-7, with a weak D call TRBD1 (5 bases). This CDR3 contains 14 residues. Trimming stripped 4 bases from V and 2 bases from J, with 13 bases between. Germline loops: CDR1 SGHRS, CDR2 YFSETQ. The CDR3 region is CASSPPARAYEQYF. The CDR3 region has the DNA TGCGCCAGCAGCCCCCCGGCCAGGGCCTACGAGCAGTACTTC.

The rearrangement joins TRBV5-1 to TRBJ1-4; 12 nucleotides line up with TRBD1. CDR3 length: 18 amino acids. Per germline, CDR1 SGHRS and CDR2 YFSETQ. The V segment lost 4 bases and the J segment 5 bases; nucleotides outside the gene matches: 12. The CDR3 protein is CASSTSGTGGWNNEKLFF. The CDR3 bases are TGCGCCAGCAGCACCTCCGGGACAGGGGGCTGGAACAATGAAAAACTGTTTTTT.

This chain uses TRBV7-9 with TRBJ1-2; no reliable D call. There are 15 residues in the CDR3. The V end was cut by 0 bases, the J end by 2 bases, with 10 bases between. Germline CDR1 SEHNR, CDR2 FQNEAQ (reference sequence). In nucleotides, the CDR3 is TGTGCCAGCAGCTTAGCAGTGACACCGAACTATGGCTACACCTTC. Encoded protein: CASSLAVTPNYGYTF.

V is TRBV7-2 and J is TRBJ2-3; D call uncertain. The CDR3 runs to 14 residues. CDR1 and CDR2 from the germline V gene are SGHTA and FQGNSA. Deletions cut 2 bases from V and 2 bases from J, with 8 bases between. The CDR3 DNA sequence: TGTGCCAGCAGCTTAAACGAGTACACAGATACGCAGTATTTT. Translation: CASSLNEYTDTQYF.

The genes are TRBV5-6 and TRBJ1-2, with D perhaps matching TRBD1 (5 bases). The CDR3 sequence is 14 residues long. V shed 4 bases and J shed 2 bases, with 12 bases lying between them. Germline CDR1 SGHDT, CDR2 YYEEEE. CDR3 nucleotide sequence: TGTGCCAGCAGCCCCCCGGGGGGAAACTATGGCTACACCTTC. Amino acids: CASSPPGGNYGYTF.

The gene calls are TRBV5-6 and TRBJ2-1; 9 positions match TRBD2. V lost 1 base and J lost 9; bases outside the gene matches: 8. The CDR3 runs to 15 residues. Per the germline V gene, CDR1 is SGHDT and CDR2 is YYEEEE. The CDR3 loop is CASSLLLAGLREQFF. The CDR3 DNA follows: TGTGCCAGCAGCTTGCTTCTAGCGGGGCTCCGTGAGCAGTTCTTC.

The CDR3 protein is CASSLEGLAGGEQFF. The CDR3 coding sequence is TGCGCCAGCAGCTTGGAGGGACTAGCGGGAGGTGAGCAGTTCTTC. The chain couples TRBV5-1 to TRBJ2-1, with 15 bases aligning to TRBD2. Per the germline V gene, CDR1 is SGHRS and CDR2 is YFSETQ. The CDR3 runs 15 residues. J gave up 9 bases and V 0 bases, and 1 base lay outside the gene matches.

The chain employs TRBV14 and TRBJ2-7; D may be TRBD1 (5 bases). The V and J ends lost 8 bases and 2 bases respectively, with 10 bases between them. This CDR3 has 12 residues. Germline CDR1 and CDR2: SGHDN and FVKESK. This CDR3 reads CASQTRAYEQYF. The CDR3 DNA reads as TGTGCCAGCCAGACCAGGGCCTACGAGCAGTACTTC. Complete variable domain (other parts from reference TRBV14 and TRBJ2-7): EAGVTQFPSHSVIEKGQTVTLRCDPISGHDNLYWYRRVMGKEIKFLLHFVKESKQDESGMPNNRFLAERTGGTYSTLKVQPAELEDSGVYFCASQTRAYEQYFGPGTRLTVT.